This T cell receptor (beta chain) originates from a study of human T cells and chemical hapten exposure. Study overall: Among samples, TCR yields varied mainly because of small differences in pooled library volume. General study results and limits: There were significantly more large CDR3 similarity clusters among expanded TCRs than among controls.

TCRdb itself ran the RACE reads through MiXCR, one entry per CDR3 protein. Of more than 150,000 distinct CDR3 sequences detected, roughly a quarter appear once; the ten largest clones hold 2% to 3%. This clonotype was seen a handful of times. The antigen is not known. Specified time point: patch test 3, about 24 weeks after DPC sensitization. Treatment described: therapeutic diphenylcyclopropenone sensitization with weekly scalp DPC. The receptor comes from a woman in her thirties or forties with alopecia areata. Some clones in this sample may be carry-over from other donors' samples. The sample consisted of whole blood, taken in connection with sensitization to the hapten diphenylcyclopropenone (DPC).

CDR3 bases: TGCGCCAGCAGCGAGGGACAGGGGGCGCTTAGCAATCAGCCCCAGCATTTT. Amino acid sequence: CASSEGQGALSNQPQHF. This chain uses TRBV5-1 with TRBJ1-5; 12 positions match TRBD1. After removal of 4 bases from V and 0 bases from J, the junction contained 5 bases not matched to a gene. The V gene's germline CDR1 is SGHRS and CDR2 YFSETQ. The CDR3 consists of 17 residues.